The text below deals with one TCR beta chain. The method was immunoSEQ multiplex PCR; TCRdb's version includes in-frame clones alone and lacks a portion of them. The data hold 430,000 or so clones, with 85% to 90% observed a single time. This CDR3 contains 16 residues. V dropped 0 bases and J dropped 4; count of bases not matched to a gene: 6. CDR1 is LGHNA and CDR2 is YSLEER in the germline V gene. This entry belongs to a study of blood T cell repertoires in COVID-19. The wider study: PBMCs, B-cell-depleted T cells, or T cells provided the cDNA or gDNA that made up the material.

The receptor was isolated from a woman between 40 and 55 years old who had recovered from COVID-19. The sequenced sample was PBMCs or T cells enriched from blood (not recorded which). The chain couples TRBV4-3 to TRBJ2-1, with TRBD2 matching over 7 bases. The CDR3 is CASSQDFTSAYNEQFF. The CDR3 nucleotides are TGCGCCAGCAGCCAAGATTTCACTAGCGCATACAATGAGCAGTTCTTC.